This T cell receptor (beta chain) was profiled in a study of cytomegalovirus exposure and HLA in healthy donors. Study outcomes and limitations: A highly shared variant cluster was judged a likely technical artifact. The sole available immune exposure information was CMV serostatus. As was reported, the HLA-A and HLA-B alleles of most subjects were accurately predicted from TCR beta sequences.

In its sample, this clone was seen a few times. What it binds is unknown. This sample includes further DNA sequences coding for the same CDR3. Trimming stripped 2 bases from V and 2 bases from J, with 10 bases between. This CDR3 comprises 14 residues. The germline gives CDR1 MNHEY, CDR2 SVGAGI. In the PCR, 60 Vbeta and 13 Jbeta primers were used. Assay used: immunoSEQ multiplex PCR; TCRdb lists only in-frame clones, some missing. The repertoire has roughly 120,000 clones, 60% to 85% of them found once; the top ten carry around 2.9%. This receptor was obtained from a woman aged 60 to 75 in good health and CMV-seropositive. Sequenced sample: PBMCs. The chain uses TRBV6-5 and TRBJ2-7, with D tentatively TRBD2 (6 bases). The CDR3 sequence: CASSYGGGTYEQYF. CDR3 in DNA: TGTGCCAGCAGTTACGGCGGAGGGACCTACGAGCAGTACTTC.